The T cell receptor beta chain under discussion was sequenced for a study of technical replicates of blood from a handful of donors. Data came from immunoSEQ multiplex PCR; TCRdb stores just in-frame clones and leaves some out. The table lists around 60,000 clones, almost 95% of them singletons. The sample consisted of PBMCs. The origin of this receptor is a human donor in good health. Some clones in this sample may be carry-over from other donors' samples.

The CDR3 loop is CASREGTGRYTEAFF. The CDR3 bases are TGTGCCAGTAGGGAAGGGACAGGGCGCTACACTGAAGCTTTCTTT. The chain carries TRBV19 and TRBJ1-1; 9 bases map to TRBD1. The CDR3 is 15 residues long. The germline V gene has CDR1 LNHDA and CDR2 SQIVND (reference sequence). The V segment lost 6 bases and the J segment 3 bases; nucleotides outside the gene matches: 8.